A selection of T cell receptor beta chains follows, all from one sample in a study of blood T cells in healthy people across ages. TCRdb ran MiXCR on the 5' RACE reads and lists one entry per CDR3 protein. Here the sample spans some 1,000,000 distinct CDR3 sequences, approximately 25% being singletons. The same specimen was also included in a second study, on T cells of mothers and their children.

The sample comprised blood. These receptors all stem from a girl between 2 and 10 years old in good health. The CDR3 runs from the conserved cysteine through the conserved F or W. D genes are given only for firm matches. The size entry is marked missing in some rows and otherwise reads once, few, many or a size class.

TRBJ1-2 NA TRBV4-1 15 NA CASSQDQGLNYGHTF TGCGCCAGCAGCCAAGATCAGGGATTAAACTATGGCCACACCTTC
TRBJ2-1 TRBD2 TRBV7-3 16 NA CASSSPRGRASNEQFF TGTGCCAGCAGCTCCCCCCGCGGGAGGGCCAGCAATGAGCAGTTCTTC
TRBJ2-1 NA TRBV7-2 9 few CASSLGARF TGTGCCAGCAGCTTAGGAGCTCGCTTC
TRBJ1-1 NA TRBV6-1 16 few CASSVWGSVSDTEAFF TGTGCCAGCAGTGTGTGGGGGAGCGTTTCGGACACTGAAGCTTTCTTT
TRBJ1-1 NA TRBV12-3/TRBV12-4 13 few CASRPPEIKEAFF TGTGCCAGCCGACCCCCGGAGATAAAAGAAGCTTTCTTT
TRBJ2-7 NA TRBV19 17 NA CASSIGDAGPLTSEQYF TGTGCCAGTAGTATAGGGGACGCGGGACCCCTAACCAGCGAGCAGTACTTC
TRBJ1-5 NA TRBV9 15 few CASSLSIGANQPQHF TGTGCCAGCAGCCTTTCTATTGGGGCGAATCAGCCCCAGCATTTT
TRBJ1-6 NA TRBV28 15 NA CASSSGQLDNSPLHF TGTGCCAGCAGTTCGGGGCAGTTGGATAATTCACCCCTCCACTTT
TRBJ2-1 NA TRBV29-1 13 few CSVVRGERLEQSF TGCAGCGTTGTTCGGGGAGAGAGACTTGAGCAGTCCTTC
TRBJ2-7 TRBD2 TRBV4-3 14 NA CASSETTSGYEQYF TGCGCCAGCAGCGAAACGACTAGCGGCTACGAGCAGTACTTC
TRBJ1-1 TRBD1 TRBV7-2 16 NA CASSAKRQGHFTEAFF TGTGCCAGCAGCGCCAAGAGACAGGGCCATTTCACTGAAGCTTTCTTT
TRBJ2-5 NA TRBV12-3/TRBV12-4 16 NA CASSHQTEKTQETQYF TGTGCCAGCAGCCACCAGACGGAGAAGACACAAGAGACCCAGTACTTC
TRBJ2-4 NA TRBV7-8 18 NA CASSNRVSLGVAKNIQYF TGTGCCAGCAGCAACCGGGTTTCCCTGGGGGTAGCCAAAAACATTCAGTACTTC
TRBJ1-1 NA TRBV7-6 12 NA CASSPDLTEAFF TGTGCCAGCAGCCCGGACCTCACTGAAGCTTTCTTT
TRBJ2-3 TRBD2 TRBV20-1 16 few CSARDLLAGRADTQYF TGCAGTGCTAGAGATCTACTAGCGGGGCGCGCAGATACGCAGTATTTT
TRBJ1-4 NA TRBV12-5 14 NA CASAEWATGEKLFF TGTGCTAGTGCCGAATGGGCTACTGGGGAAAAATTGTTTTTT
TRBJ2-7 TRBD2 TRBV29-1 15 NA CSVGGGTSGSYEQYF TGCAGCGTCGGGGGGGGGACTAGCGGGAGCTACGAGCAGTACTTC
TRBJ2-5 TRBD1 TRBV10-3 14 few CAISLFQGDETQYF TGTGCCATCAGCCTCTTTCAGGGGGACGAGACCCAGTACTTC
TRBJ2-7 NA TRBV12-5 16 few CASGLVSVGSSYEQYF TGTGCTAGTGGTTTGGTAAGTGTAGGGAGCTCCTACGAGCAGTACTTC
TRBJ2-7 TRBD1 TRBV24-1 12 many CATSTGEDEQYF TGTGCCACCAGTACAGGGGAAGACGAGCAGTACTTC
TRBJ1-5 NA TRBV6-5 12 NA CASSYGEGPQHF TGTGCCAGCAGTTACGGGGAAGGGCCCCAGCATTTT
TRBJ2-2 NA TRBV6-2/TRBV6-3 17 NA CASSYSLGGGNTGELFF TGTGCCAGCAGTTACTCTCTTGGCGGGGGCAACACCGGGGAGCTGTTTTTT
TRBJ2-7 NA TRBV7-9 14 few CASSLTGIDYEQYF TGTGCCAGCAGCTTAACAGGGATAGATTACGAGCAGTACTTC
TRBJ2-5 NA TRBV11-2 16 NA CASSLVPQRLQETQYF TGTGCCAGCAGCTTAGTTCCCCAGCGGCTACAAGAGACCCAGTACTTC
TRBJ1-1 NA TRBV2 13 once CASSEGQTSEAFF TGTGCCAGCAGTGAAGGACAGACGTCTGAAGCTTTCTTT
TRBJ2-3 NA TRBV5-4 15 NA CASSFRGGNLDTQYF TGTGCTAGCAGCTTCAGAGGCGGAAACCTGGATACGCAGTATTTT
TRBJ2-1 NA TRBV12-5 15 few CATHNPGGSYNEQFF TGTGCTACCCACAACCCAGGGGGGTCCTACAATGAGCAGTTCTTC
TRBJ2-1 NA TRBV6-5 14 NA CASSKGGSTNEQFF TGTGCCAGCAGTAAGGGGGGGTCGACTAATGAGCAGTTCTTC
TRBJ2-5 TRBD2 TRBV29-1 13 few CSVDSSGEGTQYF TGCAGCGTTGACTCTAGCGGGGAGGGGACCCAGTACTTC
TRBJ2-1 TRBD2 TRBV9 16 few CASSVGLAGVYNEQFF TGTGCCAGCAGCGTAGGGCTAGCGGGAGTCTACAATGAGCAGTTCTTC
TRBJ1-2 TRBD1 TRBV15 14 NA CATSRETGHRGYTF TGTGCCACCAGCAGAGAGACAGGGCATCGAGGCTACACCTTC
TRBJ2-2 NA TRBV24-1 16 NA CATSTPTSGNTGELFF TGTGCCACCAGCACTCCGACCAGCGGGAACACCGGGGAGCTGTTTTTT
TRBJ2-1 NA TRBV2 11 NA CASGLSGEQFF TGTGCCAGCGGGCTTTCGGGTGAGCAGTTCTTC
TRBJ2-7 TRBD2 TRBV4-3 15 NA CASSQDPSGRYEQYF TGCGCCAGCAGCCAAGATCCTAGCGGAAGGTACGAGCAGTACTTC
TRBJ1-3 TRBD1 TRBV5-1 14 NA CASSSDREANTIYF TGCGCCAGCAGCTCGGACAGGGAGGCAAACACCATATATTTT
TRBJ1-2 TRBD1 TRBV7-9 14 NA CASSSGQRGEGYTF TGTGCCAGCAGCTCGGGACAGCGAGGAGAAGGCTACACCTTC
TRBJ1-2 NA TRBV12-3/TRBV12-4 13 NA CAAGEGDGYGYTF TGTGCCGCCGGGGAGGGGGACGGCTATGGCTACACCTTC
TRBJ1-2 NA TRBV14 13 NA CASSRPRDYGYTF TGTGCCAGCAGCCGACCACGGGACTATGGCTACACCTTC
TRBJ2-1 TRBD2 TRBV10-3 17 NA CAISESAAGGPYNEQFF TGTGCCATCAGTGAGTCTGCCGCGGGAGGACCCTACAATGAGCAGTTCTTC
TRBJ2-5 NA TRBV6-5 16 few CASSYLYSTVQETQYF TGTGCCAGCAGTTACCTCTACTCCACAGTCCAAGAGACCCAGTACTTC
TRBJ2-7 NA TRBV7-2 13 NA CASSPDSWGEQYF TGTGCCAGCAGCCCTGACTCCTGGGGCGAGCAGTACTTC